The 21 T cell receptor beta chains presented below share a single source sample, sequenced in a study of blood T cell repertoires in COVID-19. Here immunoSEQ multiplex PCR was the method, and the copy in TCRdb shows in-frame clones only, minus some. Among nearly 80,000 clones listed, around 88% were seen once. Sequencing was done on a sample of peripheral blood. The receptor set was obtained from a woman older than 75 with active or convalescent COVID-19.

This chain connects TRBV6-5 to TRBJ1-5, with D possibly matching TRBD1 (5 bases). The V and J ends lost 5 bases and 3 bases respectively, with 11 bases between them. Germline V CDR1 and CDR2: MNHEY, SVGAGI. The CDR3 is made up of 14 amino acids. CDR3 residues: CASSRRGDNQPQHF. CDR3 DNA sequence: TGTGCCAGCAGTAGAAGGGGTGACAATCAGCCCCAGCATTTT.

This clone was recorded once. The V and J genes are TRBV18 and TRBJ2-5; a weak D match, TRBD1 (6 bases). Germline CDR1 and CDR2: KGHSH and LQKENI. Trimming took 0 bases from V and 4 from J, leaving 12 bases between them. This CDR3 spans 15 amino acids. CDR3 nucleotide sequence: TGTGCCAGCTCACCACCGGCTGGACAGCGAGAGACCCAGTACTTC. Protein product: CASSPPAGQRETQYF.

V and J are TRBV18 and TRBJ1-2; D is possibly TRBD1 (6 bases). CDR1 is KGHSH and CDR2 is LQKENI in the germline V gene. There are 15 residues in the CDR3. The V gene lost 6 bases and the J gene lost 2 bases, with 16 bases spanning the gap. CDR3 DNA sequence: TGTGCCAGCTCTCCCGACAGGCCCCTGAACTATGGCTACACCTTC. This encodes CASSPDRPLNYGYTF.

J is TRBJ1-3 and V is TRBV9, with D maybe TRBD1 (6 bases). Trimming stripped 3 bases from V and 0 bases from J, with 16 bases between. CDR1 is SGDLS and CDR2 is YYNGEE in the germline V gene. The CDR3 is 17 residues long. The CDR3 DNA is TGTGCCAGCAGCGCTTATACACAGGGCCGCTCTGGAAACACCATATATTTT. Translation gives CASSAYTQGRSGNTIYF.

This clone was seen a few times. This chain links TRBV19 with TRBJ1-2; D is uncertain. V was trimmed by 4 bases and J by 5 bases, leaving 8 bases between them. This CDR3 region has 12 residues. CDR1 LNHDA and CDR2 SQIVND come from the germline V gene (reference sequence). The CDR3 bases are TGTGCCAGTAGTAGGGCCAGTTATGGCTACACCTTC. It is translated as CASSRASYGYTF.

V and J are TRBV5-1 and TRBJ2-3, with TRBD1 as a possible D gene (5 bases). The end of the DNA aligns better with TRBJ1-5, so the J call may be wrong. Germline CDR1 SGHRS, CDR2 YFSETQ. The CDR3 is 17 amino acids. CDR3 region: CASSLSGLAVPTDTQHF. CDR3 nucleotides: TGCGCCAGCAGCTTGTCGGGACTAGCGGTCCCCACAGATACGCAGCATTTT.

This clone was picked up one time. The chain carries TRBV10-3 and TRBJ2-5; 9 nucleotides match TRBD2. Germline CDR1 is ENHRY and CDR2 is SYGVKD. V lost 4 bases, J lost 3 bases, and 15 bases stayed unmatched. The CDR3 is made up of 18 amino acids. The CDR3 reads CAISAGQASGASEETQYF. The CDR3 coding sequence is TGTGCCATCAGTGCTGGCCAGGCTAGCGGGGCTTCCGAAGAGACCCAGTACTTC.

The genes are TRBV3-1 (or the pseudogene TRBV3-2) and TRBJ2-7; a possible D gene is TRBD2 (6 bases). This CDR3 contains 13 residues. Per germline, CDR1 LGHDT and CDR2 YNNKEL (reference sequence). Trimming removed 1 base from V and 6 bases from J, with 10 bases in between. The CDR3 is CASSQGRAREQYF. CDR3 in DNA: TGTGCCAGCAGCCAAGGGAGGGCGCGCGAGCAGTACTTC.

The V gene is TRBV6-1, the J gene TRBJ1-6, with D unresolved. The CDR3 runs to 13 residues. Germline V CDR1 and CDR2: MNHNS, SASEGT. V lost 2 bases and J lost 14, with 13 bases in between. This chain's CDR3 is CASSEWRVEALHF. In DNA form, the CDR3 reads TGTGCCAGCAGTGAATGGAGGGTTGAGGCCCTCCACTTT.

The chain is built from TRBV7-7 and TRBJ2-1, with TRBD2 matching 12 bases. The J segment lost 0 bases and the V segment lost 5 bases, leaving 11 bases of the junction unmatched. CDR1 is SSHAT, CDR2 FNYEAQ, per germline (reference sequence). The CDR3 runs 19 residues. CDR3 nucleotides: TGTGCCAGCAGCCCGAGACTAGCGGGGGCCAGAAGCTCCTACAATGAGCAGTTCTTC. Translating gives CASSPRLAGARSSYNEQFF.

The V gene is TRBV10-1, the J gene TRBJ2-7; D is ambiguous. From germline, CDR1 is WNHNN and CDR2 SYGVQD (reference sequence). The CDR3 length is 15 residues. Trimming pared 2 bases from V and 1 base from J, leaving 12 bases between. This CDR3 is CASSETSRGSYEQYF. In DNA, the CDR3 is TGCGCCAGCAGTGAGACGTCTCGAGGTTCCTACGAGCAGTACTTC.

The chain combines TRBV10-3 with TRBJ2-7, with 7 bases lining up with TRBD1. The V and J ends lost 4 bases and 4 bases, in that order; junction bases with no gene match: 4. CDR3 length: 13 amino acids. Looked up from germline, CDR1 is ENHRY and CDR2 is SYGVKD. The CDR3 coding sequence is TGTGCCATCAGTGGGGCAGGGGGTTACGAGCAGTACTTC. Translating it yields CAISGAGGYEQYF.

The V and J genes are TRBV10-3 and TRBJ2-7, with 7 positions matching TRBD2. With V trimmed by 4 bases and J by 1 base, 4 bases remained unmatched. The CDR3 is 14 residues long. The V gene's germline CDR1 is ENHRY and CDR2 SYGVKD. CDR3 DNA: TGTGCCATCAGTGCCTCTAGCGGATCCTACGAGCAGTACTTC. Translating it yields CAISASSGSYEQYF.

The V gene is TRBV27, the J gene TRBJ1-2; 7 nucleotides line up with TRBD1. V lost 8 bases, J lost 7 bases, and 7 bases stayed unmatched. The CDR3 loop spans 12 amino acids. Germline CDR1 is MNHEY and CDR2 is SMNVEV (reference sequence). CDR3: CASPDRVGGYTF. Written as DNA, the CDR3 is TGTGCCAGCCCCGACAGGGTTGGTGGCTACACCTTC.

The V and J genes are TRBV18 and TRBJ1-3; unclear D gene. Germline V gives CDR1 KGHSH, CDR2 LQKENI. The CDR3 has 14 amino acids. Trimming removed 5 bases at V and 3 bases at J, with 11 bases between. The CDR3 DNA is TGTGCCAGCTCATCGTTTAACAGTGGAAACACCATATATTTT. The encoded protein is CASSSFNSGNTIYF.

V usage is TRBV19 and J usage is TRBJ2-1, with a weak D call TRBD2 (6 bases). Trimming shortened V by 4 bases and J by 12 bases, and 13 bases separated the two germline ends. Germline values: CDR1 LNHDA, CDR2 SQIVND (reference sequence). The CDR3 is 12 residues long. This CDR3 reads CASSTRTSSQFF. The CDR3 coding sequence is TGTGCCAGTAGTACCCGAACTAGCTCGCAGTTCTTC. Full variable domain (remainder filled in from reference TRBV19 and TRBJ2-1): DGGITQSPKYLFRKEGQNVTLSCEQNLNHDAMYWYRQDPGQGLRLIYYSQIVNDFQKGDIAEGYSVSREKKESFPLTVTSAQKNPTAFYLCASSTRTSSQFFGPGTRLTVL.

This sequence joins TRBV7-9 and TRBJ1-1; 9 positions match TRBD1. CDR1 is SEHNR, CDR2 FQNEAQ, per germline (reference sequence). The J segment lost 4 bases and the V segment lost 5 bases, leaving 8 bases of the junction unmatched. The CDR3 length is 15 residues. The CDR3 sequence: CASSARDRVVTEAFF. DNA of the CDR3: TGTGCCAGCAGCGCCAGGGACAGGGTGGTCACTGAAGCTTTCTTT. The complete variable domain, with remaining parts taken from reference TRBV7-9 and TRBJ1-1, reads DTGVSQNPRHKITKRGQNVTFRCDPISEHNRLYWYRQTLGQGPEFLTYFQNEAQLEKSRLLSDRFSAERPKGSFSTLEIQRTEQGDSAMYLCASSARDRVVTEAFFGQGTRLTVV.

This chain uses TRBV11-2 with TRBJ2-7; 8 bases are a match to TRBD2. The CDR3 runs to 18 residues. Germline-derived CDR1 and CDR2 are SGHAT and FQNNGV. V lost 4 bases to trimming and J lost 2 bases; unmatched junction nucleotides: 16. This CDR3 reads CASSSNTPSGSLTYEQYF. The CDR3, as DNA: TGTGCCAGCAGCTCTAATACCCCGAGCGGGAGCCTCACCTACGAGCAGTACTTC.

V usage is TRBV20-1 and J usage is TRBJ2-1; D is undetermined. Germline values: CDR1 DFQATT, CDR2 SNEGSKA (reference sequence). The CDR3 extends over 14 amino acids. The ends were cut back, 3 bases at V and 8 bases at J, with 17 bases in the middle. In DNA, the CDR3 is TGCAGTGCTAGTAAACTCGTTTTTTTGGATGAGCAGTTCTTC. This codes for CSASKLVFLDEQFF.

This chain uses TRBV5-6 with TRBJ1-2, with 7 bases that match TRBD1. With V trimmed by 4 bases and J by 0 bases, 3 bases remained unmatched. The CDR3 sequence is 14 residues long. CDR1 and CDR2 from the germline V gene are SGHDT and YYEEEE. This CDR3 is CASSVGQSNYGYTF. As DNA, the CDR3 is TGTGCCAGCAGCGTGGGACAGTCTAACTATGGCTACACCTTC.

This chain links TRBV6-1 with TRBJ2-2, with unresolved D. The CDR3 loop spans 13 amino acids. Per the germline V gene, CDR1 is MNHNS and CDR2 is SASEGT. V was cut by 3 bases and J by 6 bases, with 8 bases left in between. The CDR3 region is CASSEARSGELFF. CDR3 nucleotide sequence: TGTGCCAGCAGTGAGGCGAGGTCCGGGGAGCTGTTTTTT.